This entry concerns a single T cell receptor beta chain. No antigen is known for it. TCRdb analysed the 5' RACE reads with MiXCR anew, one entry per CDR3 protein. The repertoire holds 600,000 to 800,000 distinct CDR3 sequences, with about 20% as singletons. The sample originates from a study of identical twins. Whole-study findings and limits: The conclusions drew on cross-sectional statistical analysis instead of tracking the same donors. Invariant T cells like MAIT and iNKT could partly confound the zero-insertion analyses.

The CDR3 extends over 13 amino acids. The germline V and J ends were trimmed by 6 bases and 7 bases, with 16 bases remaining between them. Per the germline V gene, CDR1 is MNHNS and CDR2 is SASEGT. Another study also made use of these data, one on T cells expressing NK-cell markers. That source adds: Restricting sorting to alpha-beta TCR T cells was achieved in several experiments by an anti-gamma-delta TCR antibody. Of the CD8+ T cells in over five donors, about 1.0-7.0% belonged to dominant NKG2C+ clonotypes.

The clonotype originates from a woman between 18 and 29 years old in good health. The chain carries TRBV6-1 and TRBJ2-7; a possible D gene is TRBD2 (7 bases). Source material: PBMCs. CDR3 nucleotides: TGTGCCAGCAGCTCAATGGGGGGGCATGAGCAGTACTTC. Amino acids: CASSSMGGHEQYF.